What follows are 30 T cell receptor beta chains derived from one specimen sequenced in a study of T cell responses to AZD1222 COVID-19 vaccine (dated by TCRdb to 2020 to 2022). In the paper's terms, the time point label means: sample from adult after SARS-CoV-2 infection, after symptom onset. The library was built by means of the immunoSEQ multiplex PCR assay. TCRdb took this table from immuneACCESS and kept in-frame rearrangements with V and J called. Such tables lack part of the clones; where checked against another copy, unresolved V genes explain under half of the gap, and the rest is unexplained. Across this sample there are about 150,000 clones, with about 85% seen only once. The ten largest make up over 6% of the sample. Material: peripheral blood, obtained after recovery from COVID-19. The receptors originated from an adult who had recovered from COVID-19.

V usage is TRBV27 and J usage is TRBJ2-7, with 7 nucleotides matching TRBD1. After removal of 4 bases from V and 5 bases from J, the junction contained 2 bases not matched to a gene. The CDR3 is made up of 12 amino acids. Germline V gene sequence: CDR1 MNHEY, CDR2 SMNVEV (reference sequence). The CDR3 is CASSSGQDEQYF. DNA for the CDR3: TGTGCCAGCAGTTCCGGACAGGACGAGCAGTACTTC.

The chain links TRBV11-2 to TRBJ1-1; D ambiguous. CDR1 and CDR2 from the germline V gene are SGHAT and FQNNGV. The germline V and J ends were trimmed by 5 bases and 1 base, with 8 bases remaining between them. This CDR3 has 13 amino acids. The DNA for the CDR3 is TGTGCCAGCAGCACACTTGAGAACACTGAAGCTTTCTTT. Its protein product is CASSTLENTEAFF.

The V gene is TRBV18, the J gene TRBJ1-1; D possibly corresponds to TRBD1 (6 bases). The CDR3 has 17 amino acids. The V end lost 3 bases, the J end lost 0 bases, and 17 bases lay between the germline ends. Looked up from germline, CDR1 is KGHSH and CDR2 is LQKENI. The CDR3 coding sequence is TGTGCCAGCTCACCTCTTAGAGGGAAGGGGGTGAACACTGAAGCTTTCTTT. Translating gives CASSPLRGKGVNTEAFF.

This rearrangement joins TRBV29-1 to TRBJ2-1; 13 bases align to TRBD2. With 7 bases clipped from V and 3 bases from J, the junction kept 6 bases outside the gene matches. CDR1 is SQVTM, CDR2 ANQGSEA, per germline. This CDR3 has 15 residues. The CDR3 reads CSAKLAGGIYNEQFF. The CDR3 nucleotides read TGCAGCGCCAAACTAGCGGGAGGGATCTACAATGAGCAGTTCTTC.

The chain couples TRBV12-3 or TRBV12-4 to TRBJ1-3; D uncertain. The V end lost 6 bases, the J end lost 1 base, and 7 bases lay between the germline ends. The CDR3 runs 13 residues. The chain's CDR3 is CASSVYSGNTIYF. The DNA for the CDR3 is TGTGCCAGCAGCGTGTATTCTGGAAACACCATATATTTT.

The chain has TRBV5-6 and TRBJ1-5, with TRBD1 matching 8 bases. CDR1 and CDR2 from the germline V gene are SGHDT and YYEEEE. The CDR3 is 14 residues long. The trim removed 3 bases at V and 7 bases at J, leaving 6 bases unmatched. CDR3 sequence (DNA): TGTGCCAGCAGCTCCGACAGGGGCGGCCAGCCCCAGCATTTT. Its translation is CASSSDRGGQPQHF.

Written as DNA, the CDR3 is TGTGCCACCAGTGATGAGGGACTAGCCGGAGGAGGAGATACGCAGTATTTT. Protein product: CATSDEGLAGGGDTQYF. This chain uses TRBV24-1 with TRBJ2-3; 9 bases fit TRBD2. Germline CDR1 is KGHDR and CDR2 is SFDVKD. CDR3 length: 17 residues. V lost 3 bases and J lost 5; bases outside the gene matches: 11.

The V gene is TRBV7-2, the J gene TRBJ1-2, with TRBD1 identical over 10 bases. Germline V CDR1 and CDR2: SGHTA, FQGNSA. The CDR3 has 14 amino acids. V trimming: 7 bases; J trimming: 4 bases; junction bases outside the gene matches: 6. DNA of the CDR3: TGTGCCAGCACCGACGGGACAGGGGCCTATGGCTACACCTTC. Translating it yields CASTDGTGAYGYTF.

The chain combines TRBV5-1 with TRBJ1-2, with D perhaps matching TRBD1 (6 bases). This CDR3 is built from 15 residues. V lost 0 bases and J 5 bases, leaving 14 bases between the germline ends. The germline gives CDR1 SGHRS, CDR2 YFSETQ. Here the CDR3 DNA reads TGCGCCAGCAGCTTGGGCCCCCAGGGGAATTATGGCTACACCTTC. Translated, it gives CASSLGPQGNYGYTF.

The chain joins TRBV28 to TRBJ1-2; TRBD1 aligns across 7 bases. Germline V gene lookup returns CDR1 MDHEN and CDR2 SYDVKM. The CDR3 runs 16 residues. J was trimmed by 8 bases and V by 4 bases; bases with no gene match: 16. The CDR3 sequence is CASSSYSGGAFAGYTF. Written as DNA, the CDR3 is TGTGCCAGCAGTTCATACTCAGGGGGAGCGTTTGCGGGCTACACCTTC.

The rearrangement links TRBV29-1 to TRBJ1-2; no clear D. The CDR3 totals 11 residues. Trimming pared 6 bases from V and 7 bases from J, leaving 12 bases between. Germline values: CDR1 SQVTM, CDR2 ANQGSEA. The CDR3 region has the DNA TGCAGCGTCCATCGGGAATTTGGCTACACCTTC. Its protein product is CSVHREFGYTF.

The chain has TRBV28 and TRBJ1-1; 8 bases match TRBD1. This CDR3 spans 13 amino acids. Germline V gene data show CDR1 as MDHEN and CDR2 as SYDVKM. The J segment lost 4 bases and the V segment lost 5 bases, leaving 3 bases of the junction unmatched. CDR3 amino acids: CASSVRGLTEAFF. CDR3 bases: TGTGCCAGCAGTGTCAGGGGGCTCACTGAAGCTTTCTTT.

J is TRBJ2-1 and V is TRBV7-2; no clear D. Per the germline V gene, CDR1 is SGHTA and CDR2 is FQGNSA. Trimming took 5 bases from V and 5 from J, leaving 13 bases between them. The CDR3 sequence is 14 residues long. The CDR3 sequence is CASSTRRRDNEQFF. CDR3 sequence (DNA): TGTGCCAGCAGCACCCGCAGGAGAGACAATGAGCAGTTCTTC.

The V and J genes are TRBV16 and TRBJ1-5; D call uncertain. V shed 2 bases and J shed 7 bases, with 12 bases lying between them. The CDR3 consists of 14 residues. Germline values: CDR1 KGHSY, CDR2 FQNENV. The CDR3 DNA sequence: TGTGCCAGCAGCCAAAACTTGCGGGGACAGCCCCAGCATTTT. It yields the protein CASSQNLRGQPQHF.

This chain uses TRBV2 with TRBJ2-3, with TRBD2 matching 10 bases. J lost 0 bases, V lost 6 bases, and 3 bases had no gene match. The CDR3 covers 15 residues. CDR1 SNHLY and CDR2 FYNNEI come from the germline V gene. The CDR3 reads CASRGAGGSTDTQYF. CDR3 nucleotides: TGTGCCAGCAGGGGAGCGGGGGGGAGCACAGATACGCAGTATTTT.

This chain links TRBV18 with TRBJ1-2; a weak D match, TRBD1 (5 bases). This CDR3 spans 14 amino acids. The germline V gene encodes CDR1 KGHSH and CDR2 LQKENI. V was pared by 5 bases and J by 3 bases, with 13 bases between. CDR3 residues: CASSTREPYYGYTF. The CDR3 DNA reads TGTGCCAGCTCAACCAGGGAACCGTACTATGGCTACACCTTC.

The chain uses TRBV20-1 and TRBJ2-3; TRBD2 matches at 12 bases. J lost 5 bases, V lost 3 bases, and 12 bases had no gene match. The germline V gene encodes CDR1 DFQATT and CDR2 SNEGSKA (reference sequence). CDR3 length: 17 amino acids. The CDR3 DNA reads as TGCAGTGCTAGTCGACTGGCTAGCGGGGGGGCAGGAGATACGCAGTATTTT. Amino acid sequence: CSASRLASGGAGDTQYF.

The chain is built from TRBV11-2 and TRBJ2-7, with 16 bases that match TRBD2. The CDR3 loop spans 18 amino acids. With V trimmed by 5 bases and J by 1 base, 8 bases remained unmatched. Per germline, CDR1 SGHAT and CDR2 FQNNGV. CDR3 nucleotide sequence: TGTGCCAGCAGCCCCGGGACTAGCGGGAGGGCCAGTTCCTACGAGCAGTACTTC. This encodes CASSPGTSGRASSYEQYF.

The J gene is TRBJ1-4, the V gene TRBV7-2, with TRBD1 matching 7 bases. The CDR3 length is 15 residues. CDR1 is SGHTA and CDR2 is FQGNSA in the germline V gene. Losses at the gene ends were 5 bases for V and 8 bases for J; bases not matched to a gene: 11. The DNA for the CDR3 is TGTGCCAGCAGCACCTACAGGGGTAGAGAGGAAAAACTGTTTTTT. Protein product: CASSTYRGREEKLFF.

The genes are TRBV27 and TRBJ1-2; TRBD1 might be the D (6 bases). This CDR3 comprises 14 residues. Germline CDR1 MNHEY, CDR2 SMNVEV (reference sequence). V gave up 0 bases and J gave up 5 bases, with 10 bases separating them. The CDR3 loop is CASSLSQGGYGYTF. In DNA, the CDR3 is TGTGCCAGCAGTTTATCACAGGGAGGGTATGGCTACACCTTC.

V is TRBV10-3 and J is TRBJ1-6; D ambiguous. V shed 2 bases and J shed 7 bases, with 3 bases lying between them. The germline gives CDR1 ENHRY, CDR2 SYGVKD. This CDR3 region has 12 residues. The DNA for the CDR3 is TGTGCCATCAGTGAGGTGAATTCACCCCTCCACTTT. Its protein product is CAISEVNSPLHF.

Concerning this clone itself: Other DNA sequences in the sample encode the same CDR3. V gene TRBV2 combines with J gene TRBJ1-2; 9 bases line up with TRBD1. The CDR3 consists of 12 residues. Germline trimming cut 8 bases from V and 4 bases from J; bases unmatched to any gene: 2. From germline, CDR1 is SNHLY and CDR2 FYNNEI. The CDR3 region is CASATGGYGYTF. CDR3 DNA: TGTGCCAGCGCGACAGGGGGCTATGGCTACACCTTC.

V usage is TRBV19 and J usage is TRBJ2-1, with D perhaps TRBD1 or TRBD2 (6 bases each). The length of the CDR3 is 13 residues. With 3 bases removed from V and 7 bases from J, the gap between germline ends came to 10 bases. The germline gives CDR1 LNHDA, CDR2 SQIVND (reference sequence). The CDR3 DNA follows: TGTGCCAGTAGTATGGGGGGCAGAAATGAGCAGTTCTTC. It specifies CASSMGGRNEQFF.

This clone was seen a handful of times. J is TRBJ2-7 and V is TRBV5-1, with a possible D match to TRBD1 (6 bases). This CDR3 region has 12 residues. Trimming removed 7 bases from V and 4 bases from J, with 12 bases in between. The germline V gene encodes CDR1 SGHRS and CDR2 YFSETQ. CDR3 in DNA: TGCGCCAGCCGAAGGGACAATTACGAGCAGTACTTC. It encodes CASRRDNYEQYF. Filled out from reference TRBV5-1 and TRBJ2-7, the complete variable domain reads KAGVTQTPRYLIKTRGQQVTLSCSPISGHRSVSWYQQTPGQGLQFLFEYFSETQRNKGNFPGRFSGRQFSNSRSEMNVSTLELGDSALYLCASRRDNYEQYFGPGTRLTVT.

The chain combines TRBV18 with TRBJ2-3; 9 bases align to TRBD1. CDR1 and CDR2 (germline): KGHSH, LQKENI. This CDR3 comprises 15 residues. The trim removed 4 bases at V and 5 bases at J, leaving 7 bases unmatched. In DNA form, the CDR3 reads TGTGCCAGCTCACAAGAGGACAGGGGACGAGATACGCAGTATTTT. Its protein product is CASSQEDRGRDTQYF.

V and J are TRBV2 and TRBJ1-1, with TRBD1 matching over 7 bases. The CDR3 is made up of 14 amino acids. Germline CDR1 and CDR2: SNHLY and FYNNEI. With V trimmed by 6 bases and J by 3 bases, 7 bases remained unmatched. CDR3 nucleotides: TGTGCCAGCAGCGACAGGGAGGGTTACACTGAAGCTTTCTTT. It codes for CASSDREGYTEAFF.

This clone has only a few counts. The chain has TRBV19 and TRBJ2-3; the match to TRBD1 covers 8 bases. CDR3 length: 16 amino acids. Germline assignment: CDR1 LNHDA and CDR2 SQIVND (reference sequence). V shed 4 bases, J shed 6 bases, and the junction held 12 bases outside the gene matches. The CDR3 region is CASSTFGQGLEDTQYF. The CDR3 DNA follows: TGTGCCAGTAGTACCTTCGGACAGGGCCTCGAGGATACGCAGTATTTT.

J is TRBJ2-1 and V is TRBV28; TRBD1 aligns across 8 bases. Germline CDR1 and CDR2: MDHEN and SYDVKM. Trimming took 5 bases from V and 7 from J; bases not matched to a gene: 13. The CDR3 is 16 residues long. The chain's CDR3 is CASSNNMGTGQNEQFF. The CDR3, as DNA: TGTGCCAGCAGTAACAATATGGGGACAGGCCAGAATGAGCAGTTCTTC.

The V and J genes are TRBV5-6 and TRBJ2-3; no clear D gene. Germline lookup yields CDR1 SGHDT and CDR2 YYEEEE. The V and J ends lost 0 bases and 2 bases respectively, with 10 bases between them. This CDR3 region has 15 residues. This CDR3 reads CASSLGHSYTDTQYF. CDR3 DNA sequence: TGTGCCAGCAGCTTGGGGCACAGTTACACAGATACGCAGTATTTT.

The chain combines TRBV11-2 with TRBJ2-7; TRBD1 is a possible D gene (5 bases). V was pared by 1 base and J by 2 bases, with 12 bases between. Germline assignment: CDR1 SGHAT and CDR2 FQNNGV. The CDR3 has 15 amino acids. CDR3 protein: CASSLGGSLTYEQYF. In DNA form, the CDR3 reads TGTGCCAGCAGCTTAGGGGGCAGCCTCACCTACGAGCAGTACTTC.